This T cell receptor (beta chain) was sequenced in a study of CD8 T cells in Susac syndrome. Germline lookup yields CDR1 SQVTM and CDR2 ANQGSEA. Trimming pared 3 bases from V and 6 bases from J, leaving 21 bases between. This CDR3 has 15 amino acids. CD8+ and CD4+ T cells from blood underwent TCR beta sequencing. In contrast to the negatively isolated CD8+ and CD4+ T cells, TEMRA cells were FACS-enriched. Reverse transcription of about 0.5 to 1 ug RNA used random hexamers. TCRdb re-derived calls from the immunoSEQ multiplex PCR reads in MiXCR, one entry per CDR3 protein. The data hold 180,000 or so distinct CDR3 sequences, with 90% to 95% observed a single time.

The source material was CD4+ T cells from PBMCs. This rearrangement joins TRBV29-1 to TRBJ2-7, with D possibly TRBD1 on 6 matching bases. This clonotype originated in a human donor in good health. CDR3 in amino acids: CSVDFGAGALLEQYF. The CDR3 DNA reads TGCAGCGTTGATTTCGGGGCAGGGGCCCTCCTCGAGCAGTACTTC.